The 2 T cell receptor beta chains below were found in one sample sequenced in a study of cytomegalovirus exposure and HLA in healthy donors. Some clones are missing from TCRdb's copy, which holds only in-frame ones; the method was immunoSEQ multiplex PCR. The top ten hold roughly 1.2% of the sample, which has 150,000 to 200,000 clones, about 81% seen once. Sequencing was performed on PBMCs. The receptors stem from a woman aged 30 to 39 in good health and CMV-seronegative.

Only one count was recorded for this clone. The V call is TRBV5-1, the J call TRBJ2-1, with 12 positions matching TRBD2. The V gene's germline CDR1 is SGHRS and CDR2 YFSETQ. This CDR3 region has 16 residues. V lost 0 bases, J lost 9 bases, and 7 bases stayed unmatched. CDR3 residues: CASSLDSSGRASEQFF. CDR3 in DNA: TGCGCCAGCAGCTTGGATTCTAGCGGGAGGGCCAGTGAGCAGTTCTTC. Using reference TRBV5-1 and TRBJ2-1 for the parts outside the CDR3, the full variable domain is KAGVTQTPRYLIKTRGQQVTLSCSPISGHRSVSWYQQTPGQGLQFLFEYFSETQRNKGNFPGRFSGRQFSNSRSEMNVSTLELGDSALYLCASSLDSSGRASEQFFGPGTRLTVL.

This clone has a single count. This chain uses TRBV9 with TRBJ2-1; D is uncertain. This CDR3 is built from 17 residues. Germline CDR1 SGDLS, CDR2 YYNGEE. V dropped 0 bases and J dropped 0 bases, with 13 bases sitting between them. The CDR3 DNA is TGTGCCAGCAGCGTAGCTTCTACCCTGAGCTCCTACAATGAGCAGTTCTTC. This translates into CASSVASTLSSYNEQFF.